This TCR beta chain was found in a study of blood T cell repertoires in COVID-19. Only in-frame clones appear in the TCRdb table, and some are missing; sequencing was by immunoSEQ multiplex PCR. Found here are over 120,000 clones, approximately 87% of them singletons; the top ten hold 8.5% to 9%. This CDR3 comprises 13 residues. V lost 3 bases and J lost 10, with 13 bases in between. Per germline, CDR1 MNHEY and CDR2 SMNVEV (reference sequence). This clone is a singleton in its sample. The chain uses TRBV27 and TRBJ2-1; TRBD2 is a possible D gene (6 bases). The clonotype originates from a woman aged 50 to 60 with active or convalescent COVID-19. The source material was peripheral blood. The CDR3 nucleotides are TGTGCCAGCAGTTTCCTACAGGCGGGGGAGCAGTTCTTC. Protein sequence: CASSFLQAGEQFF.